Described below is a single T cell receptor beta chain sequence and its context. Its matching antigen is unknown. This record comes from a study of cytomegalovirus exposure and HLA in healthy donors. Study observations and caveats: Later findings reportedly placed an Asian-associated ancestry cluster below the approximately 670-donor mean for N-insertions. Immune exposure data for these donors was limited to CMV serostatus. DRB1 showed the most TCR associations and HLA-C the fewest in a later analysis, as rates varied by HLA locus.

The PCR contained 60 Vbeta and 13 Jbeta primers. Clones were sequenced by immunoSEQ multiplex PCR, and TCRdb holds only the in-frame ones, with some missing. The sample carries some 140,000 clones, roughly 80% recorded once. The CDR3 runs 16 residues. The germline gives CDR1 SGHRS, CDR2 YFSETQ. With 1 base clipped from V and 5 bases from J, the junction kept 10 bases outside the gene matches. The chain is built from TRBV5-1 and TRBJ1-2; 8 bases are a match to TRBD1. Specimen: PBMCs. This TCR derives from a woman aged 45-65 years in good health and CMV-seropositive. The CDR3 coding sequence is TGCGCCAGCAGCTTGTTTGGGGCCGGACAGGGTTATGGCTACACCTTC. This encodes CASSLFGAGQGYGYTF.